What follows are 7 T cell receptor beta chains derived from one specimen sequenced in a study of blood T cell repertoires in COVID-19. Data came from immunoSEQ multiplex PCR; TCRdb stores just in-frame clones and leaves some out. The sample carries about 200,000 clones, 80% to 85% recorded once. The sample taken for sequencing was PBMCs or T cells enriched from blood (not recorded which). All receptors come from a middle-aged man who had recovered from COVID-19.

The chain recombines TRBV19 with TRBJ1-6; tentatively, D is TRBD1 (5 bases). This CDR3 is built from 14 residues. Germline CDR1 and CDR2: LNHDA and SQIVND (reference sequence). Trimming removed 8 bases at V and 7 bases at J, with 15 bases between. CDR3 DNA: TGTGCCAGTCGCCGCAGGGTGGCCAATTCACCCCTCCACTTT. Protein sequence: CASRRRVANSPLHF.

The chain joins TRBV19 to TRBJ2-7; D is possibly TRBD1 (6 bases). CDR3 length: 13 amino acids. Trimming removed 6 bases from V and 2 bases from J, with 11 bases in between. Germline values: CDR1 LNHDA, CDR2 SQIVND (reference sequence). CDR3 region: CASSYRDTYEQYF. The CDR3 DNA reads TGTGCCAGTAGCTACAGGGATACCTACGAGCAGTACTTC.

This clone occurred a few times. The CDR3 bases are TGTGCCAGCAGCTCAGGACAGGGGCTAGGAGGCACAGATACGCAGTATTTT. Protein product: CASSSGQGLGGTDTQYF. The chain employs TRBV5-8 and TRBJ2-3; 9 bases are shared with TRBD1. V gave up 3 bases and J gave up 1 base; unmatched junction bases: 9. The CDR3 length is 17 residues. Germline V lookup: CDR1 SGHTS, CDR2 YDEGEE.

The genes are TRBV19 and TRBJ1-1, with unresolved D. Germline V CDR1 and CDR2: LNHDA, SQIVND (reference sequence). CDR3 length: 13 residues. Trimming stripped 4 bases from V and 4 bases from J, with 10 bases between. CDR3 sequence reads: CASSRGVATEAFF. Written as DNA, the CDR3 is TGTGCCAGTAGTAGAGGTGTTGCCACTGAAGCTTTCTTT.

The chain recombines TRBV21-1 with TRBJ1-3. TRBV21-1 is described as a pseudogene. The length of the CDR3 is 16 residues. The CDR3 nucleotides are TGTGCCAGCGAAAACCCACGGGGGTCGAAAGGAAACACCATATATTTT. Translation gives CASENPRGSKGNTIYF.

This chain joins TRBV27 and TRBJ1-1; no definite D call. Trimming cost V 4 bases and J 5 bases, with 20 bases left between them. The CDR3 has 16 residues. In germline, CDR1 is MNHEY, CDR2 SMNVEV (reference sequence). This CDR3 reads CASSSPAAPRGTEAFF. CDR3 in DNA: TGTGCCAGCAGTTCCCCGGCGGCCCCCAGAGGGACTGAAGCTTTCTTT.

A remark on this clone: With a much larger clone just one base away, this may be a read error. The chain has TRBV7-8 and TRBJ1-1, with TRBD1 matching over 7 bases. The CDR3 contains 12 residues. Germline values: CDR1 SGHVS, CDR2 FQNEAQ. CDR3 region: CAGSPSDREAFF. CDR3 sequence (DNA): TGTGCCGGCAGCCCTTCGGACAGGGAAGCTTTCTTT. Supplemented by reference TRBV7-8 and TRBJ1-1, the full variable domain reads GAGVSQSPRYKVAKRGQDVALRCDPISGHVSLFWYQQALGQGPEFLTYFQNEAQLDKSGLPSDRFFAERPEGSVSTLKIQRTQQEDSAVYLCAGSPSDREAFFGQGTRLTVV.